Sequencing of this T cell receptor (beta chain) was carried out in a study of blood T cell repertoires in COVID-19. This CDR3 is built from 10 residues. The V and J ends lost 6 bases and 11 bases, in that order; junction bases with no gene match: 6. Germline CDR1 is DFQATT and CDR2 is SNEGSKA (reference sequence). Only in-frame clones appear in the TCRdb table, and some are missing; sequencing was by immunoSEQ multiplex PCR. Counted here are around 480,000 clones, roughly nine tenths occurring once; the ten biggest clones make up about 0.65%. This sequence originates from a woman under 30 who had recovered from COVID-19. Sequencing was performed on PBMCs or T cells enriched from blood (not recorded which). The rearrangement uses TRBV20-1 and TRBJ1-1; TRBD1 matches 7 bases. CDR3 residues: CSAAGQHAFF. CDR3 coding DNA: TGCAGTGCCGCGGGACAGCATGCTTTCTTT.